These 9 T cell receptor beta chains came from one sample sequenced in a study of blood T cell repertoires in COVID-19. Produced via immunoSEQ multiplex PCR; TCRdb's table is partial and in-frame only. Counted here are under 40,000 clones, roughly 88% occurring once; the ten biggest clones make up 34%. Sequencing input: peripheral blood. Receptors originate from a man aged 70-80 years with active COVID-19.

A few counts support this clone. The genes are TRBV10-3 and TRBJ2-7, with no clear D. This CDR3 contains 12 residues. The germline gives CDR1 ENHRY, CDR2 SYGVKD. The V end was cut by 0 bases, the J end by 9 bases, with 9 bases between. The CDR3 nucleotides are TGTGCCATCAGTGAGTCTACCCGCGGGCAGTACTTC. Its translation: CAISESTRGQYF.

CDR3 nucleotides: TGTGCCAGCAGGCCGGAACTAGCGGGGTTATCCACAGATACGCAGTATTTT. Residues: CASRPELAGLSTDTQYF. J is TRBJ2-3 and V is TRBV5-4; 10 nucleotides line up with TRBD2. V trimming: 5 bases; J trimming: 2 bases; junction bases outside the gene matches: 11. The length of the CDR3 is 17 residues. Germline-derived CDR1 and CDR2 are SGHNT and YYREEE (reference sequence).

V is TRBV13 and J is TRBJ2-5; the match to TRBD2 covers 9 bases. Trimming removed 0 bases from V and 2 bases from J; junction bases left unmatched: 7. CDR3 size: 17 residues. Germline V gene data show CDR1 as PRHDT and CDR2 as FYEKMQ (reference sequence). CDR3 in DNA: TGTGCCAGCAGCTTAGGGGCGGGGGGGTTTCCGCAAGAGACCCAGTACTTC. This codes for CASSLGAGGFPQETQYF.

The rearrangement links TRBV4-3 to TRBJ2-1; no clear D. Trimming took off 0 bases at V and 4 bases at J, with 16 bases between the two ends. The CDR3 sequence is 17 residues long. Germline CDR1 reads LGHNA; CDR2 reads YSLEER. The DNA of the CDR3 is TGCGCCAGCAGCCAAGATGTGAGGCAAGGCTATTACAATGAGCAGTTCTTC. Its translation: CASSQDVRQGYYNEQFF.

This clone was seen more than once but under ten times. The chain couples TRBV4-2 to TRBJ2-7, with a possible D match to TRBD1 (5 bases). Trimming removed 1 base at V and 3 bases at J, with 7 bases between. CDR1 is LGHNA, CDR2 YNFKEQ, per germline. CDR3 length equals 13 residues. The CDR3 bases are TGTGCCAGCAGCCAAGGTGGACACTACGAGCAGTACTTC. Translating gives CASSQGGHYEQYF.

This clone appeared a single time. The J gene is TRBJ1-1, the V gene TRBV2; no clear D. Per germline, CDR1 SNHLY and CDR2 FYNNEI. Trimming cost V 3 bases and J 7 bases, with 9 bases left between them. The CDR3 totals 12 residues. Here the CDR3 reads CASSERHHEAFF. The CDR3 DNA reads as TGTGCCAGCAGTGAGAGGCACCATGAAGCTTTCTTT.

The rearrangement links TRBV19 to TRBJ2-7; the match to TRBD1 covers 10 bases. Germline V CDR1 and CDR2: LNHDA, SQIVND (reference sequence). This CDR3 is built from 15 residues. Trimming removed 4 bases from V and 3 bases from J; junction bases left unmatched: 6. CDR3 in DNA: TGTGCCAGTAGTACTGGGACAGGGGCGAGCTACGAGCAGTACTTC. Amino acids: CASSTGTGASYEQYF.

The chain recombines TRBV10-3 with TRBJ1-2; 8 bases fit TRBD1. Trimming removed 5 bases from V and 3 bases from J; junction bases left unmatched: 5. There are 14 residues in the CDR3. The germline CDR1 and CDR2 sequences are ENHRY and SYGVKD. The chain's CDR3 is CAISRQGFDYGYTF. The CDR3 coding sequence is TGTGCCATCAGTCGACAGGGGTTCGACTATGGCTACACCTTC.

The V gene is TRBV9, the J gene TRBJ1-1; 7 nucleotides agree with TRBD1. The V gene's germline CDR1 is SGDLS and CDR2 YYNGEE. There are 14 residues in the CDR3. V was clipped by 2 bases and J by 4 bases; unmatched bases: 5. As DNA, the CDR3 is TGTGCCAGCAGCGTTCAGGGGGTAGGCACTGAAGCTTTCTTT. It is translated as CASSVQGVGTEAFF.